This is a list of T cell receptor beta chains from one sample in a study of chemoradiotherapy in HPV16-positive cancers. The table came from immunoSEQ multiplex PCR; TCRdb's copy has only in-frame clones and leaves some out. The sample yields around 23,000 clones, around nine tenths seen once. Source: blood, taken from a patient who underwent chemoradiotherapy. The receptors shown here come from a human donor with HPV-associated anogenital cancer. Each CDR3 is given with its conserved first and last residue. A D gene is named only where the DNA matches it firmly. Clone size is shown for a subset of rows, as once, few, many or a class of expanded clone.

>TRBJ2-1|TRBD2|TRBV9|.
CASSAQPGLAFEQFF
TGTGCCAGCAGCGCCCAACCGGGACTAGCGTTCGAGCAGTTCTTC
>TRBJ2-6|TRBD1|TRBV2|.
CASTLSHFTGVSSGANVLTF
TGTGCCAGCACTTTATCGCATTTTACAGGGGTGAGCTCTGGGGCCAACGTCCTGACTTTC
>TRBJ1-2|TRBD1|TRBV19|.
CASTPQGAYGYGYTF
TGTGCCAGTACTCCACAGGGGGCGTATGGCTATGGCTACACCTTC
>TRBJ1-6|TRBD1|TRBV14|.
CASSQVSGQGPPLHF
TGTGCCAGCAGCCAAGTTTCGGGACAGGGGCCACCCCTCCACTTT
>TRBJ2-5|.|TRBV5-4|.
CASSFSPRAGEETQYF
TGTGCCAGCAGCTTTTCACCCCGGGCAGGGGAAGAGACCCAGTACTTC
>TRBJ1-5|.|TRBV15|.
CATSRDGGPQHF
TGTGCCACCAGCAGAGATGGGGGGCCCCAGCATTTT
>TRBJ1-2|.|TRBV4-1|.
CASSQDVGGSFGYTF
TGCGCCAGCAGCCAAGATGTCGGGGGTTCTTTTGGCTACACCTTC
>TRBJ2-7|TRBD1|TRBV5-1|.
CASSLDRGPYEQYF
TGCGCCAGCAGCTTGGACAGGGGCCCCTACGAGCAGTACTTC
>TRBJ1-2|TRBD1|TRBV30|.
CAWSRTGGYYGYTF
TGTGCCTGGAGCCGGACAGGGGGCTACTATGGCTACACCTTC
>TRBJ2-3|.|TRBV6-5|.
CASSYGGAATDTQYF
TGTGCCAGCAGTTACGGGGGGGCGGCCACAGATACGCAGTATTTT
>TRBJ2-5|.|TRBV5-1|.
CASSLSTQSVETQYF
TGCGCCAGCAGCTTGAGTACACAAAGTGTGGAGACCCAGTACTTC
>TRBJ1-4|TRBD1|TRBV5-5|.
CASSRTGSGDNEKLFF
TGTGCCAGCAGCCGGACAGGGAGTGGGGATAATGAAAAACTGTTTTTT
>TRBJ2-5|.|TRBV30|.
CAWSVIGETQYF
TGTGCCTGGAGTGTAATAGGGGAGACCCAGTACTTC
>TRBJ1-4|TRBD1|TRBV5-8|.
CASTLQGSGEKLFF
TGTGCCAGCACCCTACAGGGGTCGGGGGAAAAACTGTTTTTT
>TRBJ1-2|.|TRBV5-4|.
CASSLPGSYGYTF
TGTGCCAGCAGCTTGCCAGGGAGCTATGGCTACACCTTC
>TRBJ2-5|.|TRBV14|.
CASSQDLVETQYF
TGTGCCAGCAGCCAAGATCTTGTAGAGACCCAGTACTTC
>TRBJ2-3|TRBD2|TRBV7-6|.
CASSTRLAGGLGDTQYF
TGTGCCAGCAGCACCAGACTAGCGGGGGGGCTGGGAGATACGCAGTATTTT
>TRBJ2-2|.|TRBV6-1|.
CASSEALGFGELFF
TGTGCCAGCAGTGAAGCGTTGGGGTTCGGGGAGCTGTTTTTT
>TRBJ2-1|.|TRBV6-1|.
CASSEAWTGAYNEQFF
TGTGCCAGCAGTGAAGCCTGGACGGGAGCCTACAATGAGCAGTTCTTC
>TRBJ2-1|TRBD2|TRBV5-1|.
CASSSRLAGGNEQFF
TGCGCCAGCAGCTCGCGACTAGCGGGGGGCAATGAGCAGTTCTTC
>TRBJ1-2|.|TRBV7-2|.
CASSLESRGLGYTF
TGTGCCAGCAGCTTAGAATCCCGAGGGTTAGGCTACACCTTC
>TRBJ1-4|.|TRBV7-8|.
CASSLSPGVNEKLFF
TGTGCCAGCAGCTTATCCCCAGGAGTTAATGAAAAACTGTTTTTT
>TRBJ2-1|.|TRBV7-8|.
CASSLAFGDTGQEFF
TGTGCCAGCAGCTTAGCCTTCGGCGACACGGGCCAGGAGTTCTTC
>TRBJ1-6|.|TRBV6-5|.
CASGGAWDSPLHF
TGTGCCAGCGGGGGGGCCTGGGATTCACCCCTCCACTTT
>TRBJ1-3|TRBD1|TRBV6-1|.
CASSANRGTGNTIYF
TGTGCCAGCAGTGCAAACAGGGGTACTGGAAACACCATATATTTT
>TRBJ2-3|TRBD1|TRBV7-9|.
CASSPPGQATDTQYF
TGTGCCAGCAGCCCTCCGGGACAGGCTACAGATACGCAGTATTTT
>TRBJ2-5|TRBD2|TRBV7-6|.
CASSLGVRGGIWETQYF
TGTGCCAGCAGCTTAGGGGTCCGGGGGGGCATTTGGGAGACCCAGTACTTC
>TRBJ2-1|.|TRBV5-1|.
CASSPRDPSYNEQFF
TGCGCCAGCAGCCCCCGCGACCCCTCCTACAATGAGCAGTTCTTC
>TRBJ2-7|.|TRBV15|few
CATSRNYEQYF
TGTGCCACCAGCAGAAACTACGAGCAGTACTTC
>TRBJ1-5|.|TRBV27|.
CASSLRGNQPQHF
TGTGCCAGCAGTTTACGAGGAAATCAGCCCCAGCATTTT
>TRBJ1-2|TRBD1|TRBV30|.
CAWSPTGGSYGYTF
TGTGCCTGGAGCCCCACAGGGGGATCCTATGGCTACACCTTC
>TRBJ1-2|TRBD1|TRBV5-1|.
CASSISPTGSNYGYTF
TGCGCCAGCAGCATCTCACCGACAGGGTCTAACTATGGCTACACCTTC
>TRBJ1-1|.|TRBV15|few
CATGQNTEAFF
TGTGCCACCGGACAGAACACTGAAGCTTTCTTT
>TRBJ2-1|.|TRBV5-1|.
CASSLFTAQTYNEQFF
TGCGCCAGCAGCTTGTTTACAGCCCAGACCTACAATGAGCAGTTCTTC
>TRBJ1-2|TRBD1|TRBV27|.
CASRSAGTGFNGYTF
TGTGCCAGCAGGTCAGCCGGGACAGGGTTTAATGGCTACACCTTC
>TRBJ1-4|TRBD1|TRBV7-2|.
CASSFDRGREKLFF
TGTGCCAGCAGCTTTGACAGGGGGCGAGAAAAACTGTTTTTT
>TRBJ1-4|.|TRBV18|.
CASSRGSTNEKLFF
TGTGCCAGCTCACGGGGGAGCACTAATGAAAAACTGTTTTTT